The following is a T cell receptor beta chain sequence with its context. This record belongs to a study of T cell responses to AZD1222 COVID-19 vaccine. The CDR3 contains 17 residues. Trimming removed 3 bases at V and 2 bases at J, with 16 bases between. From germline, CDR1 is LGHNA and CDR2 YSLEER. Method: immunoSEQ multiplex PCR; TCRdb's copy keeps in-frame clones and lacks some. The sample includes over 45,000 clones, around 90% of them seen just once. This sequence was found in an adult who received the AZD1222 COVID-19 vaccine. The starting material was peripheral blood, obtained 28 days after the second AZD1222 dose. The genes are TRBV4-3 and TRBJ2-2, with D possibly matching TRBD1 (5 bases). The CDR3 sequence: CASSQGLGLGNTGELFF. The CDR3 region has the DNA TGCGCCAGCAGCCAGGGGCTCGGTCTAGGAAACACCGGGGAGCTGTTTTTT.